A single sample is the source of the 25 T cell receptor beta chains below, sequenced in a study of high-grade serous ovarian cancer treatment subgroups. Tumor tissue was taken before any definitive surgery or chemotherapy was given. Profiling relied on immunoSEQ multiplex PCR, and the TCRdb table lists in-frame clones only, not all of them. The data show 30,000 or so clones, with about 86% seen just once and roughly 2% held by the top ten. The sequenced sample was tumor tissue. Receptors were obtained from a human donor with high-grade serous ovarian cancer.

The chain employs TRBV18 and TRBJ2-1; 9 positions agree with TRBD2. Germline lookup yields CDR1 KGHSH and CDR2 LQKENI. The CDR3 has 15 amino acids. With 8 bases clipped from V and 3 bases from J, the junction kept 8 bases outside the gene matches. CDR3 DNA sequence: TGTGCCAGCGCGTTGACTAGCGGCCTCTACAATGAGCAGTTCTTC. The encoded protein is CASALTSGLYNEQFF.

The V call is TRBV5-4, the J call TRBJ1-2, with D perhaps matching TRBD1 (5 bases). The V end was cut by 4 bases, the J end by 4 bases, with 17 bases between. Germline loops: CDR1 SGHNT, CDR2 YYREEE (reference sequence). The CDR3 spans 15 residues. DNA for the CDR3: TGTGCCAGCAGCCCCCGGGAGGGGACTCTCTATGGCTACACCTTC. It is translated as CASSPREGTLYGYTF. The complete variable domain, with remaining parts taken from reference TRBV5-4 and TRBJ1-2, reads ETGVTQSPTHLIKTRGQQVTLRCSSQSGHNTVSWYQQALGQGPQFIFQYYREEENGRGNFPPRFSGLQFPNYSSELNVNALELDDSALYLCASSPREGTLYGYTFGSGTRLTVV.

The gene calls are TRBV5-1 and TRBJ1-5; D remains unclear. Germline CDR1 reads SGHRS; CDR2 reads YFSETQ. V lost 0 bases, J lost 9 bases, and 7 bases lay in between. This CDR3 has 12 amino acids. CDR3 in DNA: TGCGCCAGCAGCTTGGCGGGTGGGCCCCAGCATTTT. Protein sequence: CASSLAGGPQHF.

CDR3 nucleotide sequence: TGCGCCAGCAGCTTAAAGGACAGTGAGTACAATGAGCAGTTCTTC. Translating gives CASSLKDSEYNEQFF. The gene calls are TRBV5-1 and TRBJ2-1, with TRBD1 as a possible D gene (6 bases). The CDR3 sequence is 15 residues long. Looked up from germline, CDR1 is SGHRS and CDR2 is YFSETQ. Trimming pared 2 bases from V and 4 bases from J, leaving 13 bases between.

V and J are TRBV7-9 and TRBJ2-1; 9 positions agree with TRBD1. The CDR3 consists of 16 residues. The J segment lost 4 bases and the V segment lost 1 base, leaving 5 bases of the junction unmatched. CDR1 SEHNR and CDR2 FQNEAQ come from the germline V gene (reference sequence). The CDR3 nucleotides read TGTGCCAGCAGCTTAGTGGGGACAGGGCCGTACAATGAGCAGTTCTTC. This codes for CASSLVGTGPYNEQFF.

The chain is built from TRBV7-9 and TRBJ2-3; 10 nucleotides align to TRBD2. Losses at the gene ends were 0 bases for V and 2 bases for J; bases not matched to a gene: 2. Germline V gives CDR1 SEHNR, CDR2 FQNEAQ (reference sequence). This CDR3 is 16 amino acids long. CDR3 amino acids: CASSLATSGNTDTQYF. CDR3 DNA sequence: TGTGCCAGCAGCTTAGCCACTAGCGGGAACACAGATACGCAGTATTTT. The full variable domain, in which reference TRBV7-9 and TRBJ2-3 provide the parts outside the CDR3, is DTGVSQNPRHKITKRGQNVTFRCDPISEHNRLYWYRQTLGQGPEFLTYFQNEAQLEKSRLLSDRFSAERPKGSFSTLEIQRTEQGDSAMYLCASSLATSGNTDTQYFGPGTRLTVL.

CDR3 residues: CASSESRFYNEQFF. DNA for the CDR3: TGTGCCAGCAGTGAATCCAGATTTTACAATGAGCAGTTCTTC. The chain carries TRBV2 and TRBJ2-1; no firm D call. V gave up 2 bases and J gave up 4 bases, with 9 bases separating them. The CDR3 spans 14 residues. Germline V gene sequence: CDR1 SNHLY, CDR2 FYNNEI.

J is TRBJ2-7 and V is TRBV11-2; 11 positions match TRBD2. Germline trimming cut 3 bases from V and 5 bases from J; bases unmatched to any gene: 3. This CDR3 contains 14 residues. CDR1 is SGHAT, CDR2 FQNNGV, per germline. The CDR3 spells CASSFSGRDHEQYF. In DNA form, the CDR3 reads TGTGCCAGCAGCTTTAGCGGGAGGGACCACGAGCAGTACTTC.

V usage is TRBV27 and J usage is TRBJ1-3; D is unresolved. The CDR3 consists of 14 residues. Trimming removed 0 bases at V and 2 bases at J, with 5 bases between. CDR1 is MNHEY and CDR2 is SMNVEV in the germline V gene (reference sequence). The CDR3 DNA reads as TGTGCCAGCAGTTTATCTTTTCCTGGAAACACCATATATTTT. Protein: CASSLSFPGNTIYF.

The rearrangement joins TRBV7-2 to TRBJ2-5; 7 bases are shared with TRBD1. J gave up 3 bases and V 5 bases, and 9 bases lay outside the gene matches. Looked up from germline, CDR1 is SGHTA and CDR2 is FQGNSA. The CDR3 covers 15 residues. CDR3 bases: TGTGCCAGCAGCCAAGCTATGACAGGGAAAGAGACCCAGTACTTC. It encodes CASSQAMTGKETQYF.

The chain has TRBV4-2 and TRBJ2-2; unclear D gene. This CDR3 region has 15 residues. Per the germline V gene, CDR1 is LGHNA and CDR2 is YNFKEQ. The V gene lost 1 base and the J gene lost 7 bases, with 13 bases spanning the gap. DNA for the CDR3: TGTGCCAGCAGCCAAGTGGATACCAATTTCGGGGAGCTGTTTTTT. Translation gives CASSQVDTNFGELFF.

This clone was detected once. The V and J genes are TRBV10-3 and TRBJ2-5; TRBD2 is a possible D gene (6 bases). Judging by the DNA end, TRBJ2-7 fits better; the J call may be wrong. Germline-derived CDR1 and CDR2 are ENHRY and SYGVKD. This CDR3 has 15 residues. This chain's CDR3 is CAISDGGSQTYEQYF. The CDR3 DNA follows: TGTGCCATCAGTGATGGAGGGTCTCAAACCTACGAGCAGTACTTC.

The rearrangement uses TRBV5-6 and TRBJ1-6; no definite D call. CDR1 and CDR2 from the germline V gene are SGHDT and YYEEEE. Trimming shortened V by 2 bases and J by 9 bases, and 6 bases separated the two germline ends. The CDR3 is made up of 12 amino acids. The CDR3 coding sequence is TGTGCCAGCAGCTTAGGGCCTTCACCCCTCCACTTT. Its protein product is CASSLGPSPLHF. The complete variable domain, with remaining parts taken from reference TRBV5-6 and TRBJ1-6, reads DAGVTQSPTHLIKTRGQQVTLRCSPKSGHDTVSWYQQALGQGPQFIFQYYEEEERQRGNFPDRFSGHQFPNYSSELNVNALLLGDSALYLCASSLGPSPLHFGNGTRLTVT.

V and J are TRBV9 and TRBJ2-3, with D perhaps assigned TRBD1 or TRBD2 (5 bases each). CDR3 size: 14 residues. V gave up 5 bases and J gave up 2 bases, with 12 bases separating them. Germline CDR1 and CDR2: SGDLS and YYNGEE. CDR3 sequence reads: CASSVGPSTDTQYF. In DNA, the CDR3 is TGTGCCAGCAGTGTGGGACCTTCCACAGATACGCAGTATTTT.

The rearrangement joins TRBV7-8 to TRBJ2-7; D ambiguous. Germline values: CDR1 SGHVS, CDR2 FQNEAQ. The V gene lost 2 bases and the J gene lost 3 bases, with 14 bases spanning the gap. This CDR3 spans 15 amino acids. The CDR3 region is CASSLSARPSYEQYF. The CDR3 nucleotides read TGTGCCAGCAGCTTATCCGCTAGGCCTAGCTACGAGCAGTACTTC.

The rearrangement links TRBV4-2 to TRBJ2-1; 7 positions match TRBD1. With 1 base clipped from V and 5 bases from J, the junction kept 5 bases outside the gene matches. The CDR3 totals 15 residues. Germline V gene data show CDR1 as LGHNA and CDR2 as YNFKEQ. The CDR3 DNA reads as TGTGCCAGCAGCCAAGGCTGGGACAGAGACAATGAGCAGTTCTTC. Translation gives CASSQGWDRDNEQFF.

The genes are TRBV6-6 and TRBJ1-2; a possible D gene is TRBD1 (5 bases). Germline V gene data show CDR1 as MNHNY and CDR2 as SVGAGI (reference sequence). Trimming shortened V by 9 bases and J by 5 bases, and 16 bases separated the two germline ends. This CDR3 comprises 13 residues. Here the CDR3 DNA reads TGTGCCAGTCTACAGGAGATACCATATGGCTACACCTTC. The encoded protein is CASLQEIPYGYTF.

A single count supports this clone. This chain links TRBV7-6 with TRBJ2-7; D call uncertain. There are 14 residues in the CDR3. Trimming took 1 base from V and 0 from J, leaving 7 bases between them. Germline V gene lookup returns CDR1 SGHVS and CDR2 FNYEAQ. CDR3 sequence reads: CASSLVRSSYEQYF. The CDR3 DNA follows: TGTGCCAGCAGCTTAGTTCGGAGCTCCTACGAGCAGTACTTC.

The chain is built from TRBV2 and TRBJ2-2, with 9 positions matching TRBD1. V gave up 8 bases and J gave up 4 bases; unmatched junction bases: 5. Germline values: CDR1 SNHLY, CDR2 FYNNEI. This CDR3 region has 14 residues. The CDR3 here is CASVRDRATGELFF. The CDR3 DNA sequence: TGTGCCAGCGTCCGGGACAGGGCCACCGGGGAGCTGTTTTTT.

This chain uses TRBV14 with TRBJ1-1, with D possibly matching TRBD1 (5 bases). The germline gives CDR1 SGHDN, CDR2 FVKESK. Trimming removed 1 base at V and 0 bases at J, with 6 bases between. The CDR3 is 14 residues long. CDR3 DNA: TGTGCCAGCAGCCAAGCAGGGATGAACACTGAAGCTTTCTTT. As protein: CASSQAGMNTEAFF.

The chain uses TRBV6-5 and TRBJ1-2; possibly TRBD1 for D (6 bases). This CDR3 has 14 residues. Trimming cost V 0 bases and J 8 bases, with 13 bases left between them. Germline values: CDR1 MNHEY, CDR2 SVGAGI. The CDR3 DNA reads TGTGCCAGCAGTTACTCAACGGGGGCGCAAGGCTACACCTTC. Protein product: CASSYSTGAQGYTF.

This CDR3 is CASSEARSRDNEQFF. In DNA, the CDR3 is TGTGCCAGCAGTGAAGCGCGGAGCAGAGACAATGAGCAGTTCTTC. This chain connects TRBV2 to TRBJ2-1; no clear D gene. The CDR3 sequence is 15 residues long. Trimming removed 0 bases from V and 5 bases from J, with 11 bases in between. The germline V gene encodes CDR1 SNHLY and CDR2 FYNNEI.

The chain is built from TRBV5-4 and TRBJ2-5; TRBD2 matches 7 bases. With 0 bases clipped from V and 4 bases from J, the junction kept 3 bases outside the gene matches. This CDR3 spans 14 amino acids. CDR1 is SGHNT, CDR2 YYREEE, per germline (reference sequence). This chain's CDR3 is CASSLAGGGETQYF. The DNA of the CDR3 is TGTGCCAGCAGCTTGGCGGGAGGTGGAGAGACCCAGTACTTC.

The chain combines TRBV5-1 with TRBJ2-5, with 14 bases lining up with TRBD2. The CDR3 length is 17 residues. Losses at the gene ends were 0 bases for V and 4 bases for J; bases not matched to a gene: 5. Germline V gene sequence: CDR1 SGHRS, CDR2 YFSETQ. CDR3 sequence (DNA): TGCGCCAGCAGCTTGGCCGGGACTAGCGGGAGAACAGAGACCCAGTACTTC. It codes for CASSLAGTSGRTETQYF.

This clone was seen just once. This sequence joins TRBV5-1 and TRBJ2-2; tentatively, D is TRBD2 (6 bases). CDR1 is SGHRS, CDR2 YFSETQ, per germline. This CDR3 has 14 amino acids. V lost 7 bases and J lost 2, with 12 bases in between. The CDR3 DNA reads as TGCGCCAGCCGAATAGCGGCAAACACCGGGGAGCTGTTTTTT. Translation: CASRIAANTGELFF. The whole variable domain, remainder taken from reference TRBV5-1 and TRBJ2-2, is KAGVTQTPRYLIKTRGQQVTLSCSPISGHRSVSWYQQTPGQGLQFLFEYFSETQRNKGNFPGRFSGRQFSNSRSEMNVSTLELGDSALYLCASRIAANTGELFFGEGSRLTVL.